This passage covers 20 T cell receptor beta chains from one sample sequenced in a study of regulatory T cells in long-lasting Graves disease. Arm-PCR with iRepertoire HTBI primers amplified the CDR3 regions for these TCR beta libraries. Each CDR3 protein gets one entry after TCRdb re-called the multiplex PCR reads with MiXCR. This sample has roughly 400,000 distinct CDR3 sequences, with 20% to 25% found just once. The time point was: persistent/refractory GD, antithyroid drugs over 5 years with positive TRAb. RNA from PBMCs was the source of the TCR library. The sample here was peripheral blood mononuclear cells (PBMCs), taken when the disease was refractory, from a patient treated with antithyroid drugs. All receptors come from a female donor with Graves disease.

This clonotype was seen at least ten times. This chain uses TRBV27 with TRBJ1-4, with 7 bases aligning to TRBD1. V dropped 6 bases and J dropped 3; count of bases not matched to a gene: 4. Germline lookup yields CDR1 MNHEY and CDR2 SMNVEV (reference sequence). The CDR3 length is 14 residues. In DNA, the CDR3 is TGTGCCAGCAGAACCGGGACAGCTAATGAAAAACTGTTTTTT. Residues: CASRTGTANEKLFF.

Ten or more counts support this clonotype. The chain couples TRBV5-1 to TRBJ2-4, with 11 bases aligning to TRBD2. The junction had 5 bases not matched to a gene; V was cut back by 4 bases and J by 8 bases. CDR1 is SGHRS, CDR2 YFSETQ, per germline. This CDR3 comprises 14 residues. DNA of the CDR3: TGCGCCAGCAGCACGACTAGCGGGACTTACATTCAGTACTTC. It specifies CASSTTSGTYIQYF.

This clonotype was picked up one time. The CDR3 spells CASSVEGRTGELFF. For the CDR3, the DNA is TGTGCCAGCAGCGTAGAGGGACGGACCGGGGAGCTGTTTTTT. V gene TRBV9 combines with J gene TRBJ2-2, with D tentatively TRBD1 or TRBD2 (5 bases each). Germline V gene data show CDR1 as SGDLS and CDR2 as YYNGEE. V lost 0 bases and J 5 bases, leaving 8 bases between the germline ends. The CDR3 has 14 amino acids.

This clonotype was seen more than once but under ten times. The chain couples TRBV19 to TRBJ1-5; D unresolved. The V and J ends lost 7 bases and 6 bases respectively, with 19 bases between them. Per the germline V gene, CDR1 is LNHDA and CDR2 is SQIVND (reference sequence). The CDR3 length is 15 residues. In nucleotides, the CDR3 is TGTGCCAGTACCCCGTCCTCAGCCACCTCTCAGCCCCAGCATTTT. Protein sequence: CASTPSSATSQPQHF.

V is TRBV3-1 and J is TRBJ1-1; 8 bases match TRBD1. Trimming took 6 bases from V and 5 from J; bases not matched to a gene: 11. The CDR3 sequence is 15 residues long. The germline V gene encodes CDR1 LGHDT and CDR2 YNNKEL (reference sequence). The CDR3 DNA is TGTGCCAGCAGGCCCAATACAGGGGGAGGTACTGAAGCTTTCTTT. Its translation: CASRPNTGGGTEAFF. Combining the CDR3 with reference TRBV3-1 and TRBJ1-1 gives the whole variable domain DTAVSQTPKYLVTQMGNDKSIKCEQNLGHDTMYWYKQDSKKFLKIMFSYNNKELIINETVPNRFSPKSPDKAHLNLHINSLELGDSAVYFCASRPNTGGGTEAFFGQGTRLTVV.

This chain joins TRBV11-2 and TRBJ1-4; TRBD1 agrees at 7 bases. Germline CDR1 reads SGHAT; CDR2 reads FQNNGV. This CDR3 has 15 amino acids. J gave up 7 bases and V 0 bases, and 5 bases lay outside the gene matches. The CDR3 spells CASSLEAGGFEKLFF. CDR3 nucleotide sequence: TGTGCCAGCAGCTTAGAAGCAGGGGGTTTTGAAAAACTGTTTTTT.

The chain has TRBV3-1 and TRBJ2-1, with 14 positions matching TRBD2. V lost 2 bases and J lost 6; bases outside the gene matches: 3. The germline gives CDR1 LGHDT, CDR2 YNNKEL (reference sequence). CDR3 length: 16 residues. In DNA, the CDR3 is TGTGCCAGCAGCCAATTGACTAGCGGGAGGGCCAATGAGCAGTTCTTC. The encoded protein is CASSQLTSGRANEQFF.

The J gene is TRBJ2-4, the V gene TRBV24-1; D possibly matches TRBD1 or TRBD2 (6 bases each). Between the trimmed V and J ends, which lost 2 bases and 0 bases, there was a span of 25 bases. The CDR3 is made up of 21 amino acids. Germline V gene sequence: CDR1 KGHDR, CDR2 SFDVKD. In DNA form, the CDR3 reads TGTGCCACCAGTGATTCCCTGAAGGGGGACTCCGACTCTCTAGCCAAAAACATTCAGTACTTC. Translating it yields CATSDSLKGDSDSLAKNIQYF.

The table lists this clonotype with a few counts. One end of the junction does not line up with germline, which may come from a read error. The rearrangement uses TRBV6-1 and TRBJ1-3; D gene ambiguous. This CDR3 is built from 14 residues. The germline gives CDR1 MNHNS, CDR2 SASEGT. Here the CDR3 DNA reads TGTGCCAGCAGGGAAGACTTCTCTGGAAACACCATATATTTT. The encoded protein is CASREDFSGNTIYF.

This clonotype was counted a few times. The chain joins TRBV15 to TRBJ2-2; D may be TRBD2 (6 bases). CDR1 is LNHNV and CDR2 is YYDKDF in the germline V gene (reference sequence). The CDR3 runs to 16 residues. Trimming removed 1 base at V and 1 base at J, with 10 bases between. CDR3 amino acids: CATSRARGVNTGELFF. CDR3 coding DNA: TGTGCCACCAGCAGAGCTCGCGGGGTGAACACCGGGGAGCTGTTTTTT.

At least ten counts were recorded for this clonotype. The chain joins TRBV5-1 to TRBJ2-7, with 7 positions matching TRBD1. CDR3 length: 15 amino acids. The J segment lost 1 base and the V segment lost 3 bases, leaving 7 bases of the junction unmatched. The germline V gene has CDR1 SGHRS and CDR2 YFSETQ. In nucleotides, the CDR3 is TGCGCCAGCAGCTGGCGTACAGGGGAATCCTACGAGCAGTACTTC. Protein product: CASSWRTGESYEQYF. Using reference TRBV5-1 and TRBJ2-7 for the parts outside the CDR3, the full variable domain is KAGVTQTPRYLIKTRGQQVTLSCSPISGHRSVSWYQQTPGQGLQFLFEYFSETQRNKGNFPGRFSGRQFSNSRSEMNVSTLELGDSALYLCASSWRTGESYEQYFGPGTRLTVT.

The V and J genes are TRBV10-3 and TRBJ2-3, with TRBD2 matching 9 bases. V trimming: 8 bases; J trimming: 0 bases; junction bases outside the gene matches: 3. The V gene's germline CDR1 is ENHRY and CDR2 SYGVKD. This CDR3 region has 14 residues. The CDR3 region has the DNA TGTGCCATCCATAGCGGGGGAAGCACAGATACGCAGTATTTT. Protein product: CAIHSGGSTDTQYF.

Many counts were recorded for this clonotype. The V gene is TRBV12-3 or TRBV12-4, the J gene TRBJ1-5; D may be TRBD1 (5 bases). The CDR3 totals 14 residues. Trimming took off 7 bases at V and 5 bases at J, with 15 bases between the two ends. The CDR3 DNA reads as TGTGCCAGCACCCCCGGGGGTAGAGATCAGCCCCAGCATTTT. Its protein is CASTPGGRDQPQHF.

This clonotype was observed at least ten times. The chain uses TRBV12-3 or TRBV12-4 and TRBJ1-2; D might be TRBD1 (5 bases). Trimming cost V 4 bases and J 8 bases, with 35 bases left between them. The CDR3 has 20 residues. The CDR3 sequence: CASSSSTPWLLKGISEGYTF. For the CDR3, the DNA is TGTGCCAGCAGTTCCTCAACTCCCTGGCTCTTGAAGGGGATCAGCGAAGGCTACACCTTC.

This clonotype was detected ten times or more. The V and J genes are TRBV28 and TRBJ2-7; D ambiguous. V was shortened by 5 bases and J by 5 bases, with 7 bases between the two germline ends. Germline V lookup: CDR1 MDHEN, CDR2 SYDVKM. CDR3 size: 11 residues. In DNA, the CDR3 is TGTGCCAGCAGTCTCGTCAACGAGCAGTACTTC. Encoded protein: CASSLVNEQYF.

This clonotype was observed once. Because the CDR3 is missing its conserved closing phenylalanine or tryptophan, this is likely a read error. The V call is TRBV10-3, the J call TRBJ1-1, with D maybe TRBD1 (6 bases). V gave up 10 bases and J gave up 7 bases, with 16 bases separating them. This CDR3 has 12 amino acids. Germline V CDR1 and CDR2: ENHRY, SYGVKD. CDR3 nucleotides: TGTGCCACCGGGGGGGGGGCTCATGAAGCTTTCCTT. As protein: CATGGGAHEAFL.

The V and J genes are TRBV20-1 and TRBJ2-7; D may correspond to TRBD1 or TRBD2 (5 bases each). The CDR3 covers 13 residues. V shed 5 bases and J shed 6 bases, with 17 bases lying between them. CDR1 DFQATT and CDR2 SNEGSKA come from the germline V gene (reference sequence). The CDR3 nucleotides read TGCAGTGCTCCGATCCGCCGGGACGCCGAGCAGTACTTC. It translates to CSAPIRRDAEQYF.

In the case of this clonotype: One end of the junction varies from germline; a read error may be responsible. The DNA of the CDR3 is TGTGCCAGCAGTTACCCCCACACCGGGGAGCCGTTTTTT. Translation gives CASSYPHTGEPFF. The chain couples TRBV6-2 or TRBV6-3 to TRBJ2-2; D perhaps matches TRBD2 (5 bases). The CDR3 totals 13 residues. The germline gives CDR1 MNHEY, CDR2 SVGEGT.

This clonotype was observed at least ten times. This rearrangement joins TRBV28 to TRBJ2-7, with D unclear. CDR1 MDHEN and CDR2 SYDVKM come from the germline V gene. CDR3 length: 11 amino acids. Trimming removed 4 bases at V and 4 bases at J, with 5 bases between. This CDR3 is CASSSVYEQYF. CDR3 nucleotide sequence: TGTGCCAGCAGTTCTGTATACGAGCAGTACTTC.

As concerns this clonotype: Since a much larger clone is just one base distant, this may be a read error. This chain links TRBV3-1 with TRBJ1-2; D remains ambiguous. The CDR3 is made up of 12 amino acids. Germline loops: CDR1 LGHDT, CDR2 YNNKEL (reference sequence). The CDR3 spells CASRDLFYGDTF. The CDR3 DNA follows: TGTGCCAGCAGGGACCTCTTCTATGGCGACACCTTC.